These 7 T cell receptor beta chains were all obtained from the same sample, sequenced in a study of blood T cells in healthy people across ages. Alongside a J-beta primer mix, a sample-barcoded 5' primer served in a second PCR lasting 7 to 11 cycles. TCRdb reanalysed the 5' RACE reads using MiXCR and keeps one entry per CDR3 protein. This table holds roughly 500,000 distinct CDR3 sequences, 24% found once. Another study also made use of these data, one on T cells of mothers and their children.

Sequenced material: blood. Source of these receptors: a boy between 5 and 17 years old in good health.

This chain uses TRBV7-8 with TRBJ2-7; 7 nucleotides agree with TRBD1. The CDR3 is 13 residues long. V was pared by 0 bases and J by 5 bases, with 1 base of the junction left unmatched. Germline V gene sequence: CDR1 SGHVS, CDR2 FQNEAQ. This chain's CDR3 is CASSLATGDEQYF. DNA for the CDR3: TGTGCCAGCAGCTTAGCCACAGGGGACGAGCAGTACTTC.

The rearrangement links TRBV2 to TRBJ1-2, with TRBD1 as a possible D gene (5 bases). Germline CDR1 and CDR2: SNHLY and FYNNEI. The CDR3 has 12 residues. Trimming stripped 4 bases from V and 5 bases from J, with 8 bases between. In DNA, the CDR3 is TGTGCCAGCAGTGCCGGGGGATATGGCTACACCTTC. It translates to CASSAGGYGYTF.

The chain employs TRBV5-1 and TRBJ2-1; TRBD1 matches at 11 bases. V lost 4 bases and J lost 12; bases outside the gene matches: 6. There are 13 residues in the CDR3. The germline V gene encodes CDR1 SGHRS and CDR2 YFSETQ. This CDR3 is CASSEGQGVGQFF. CDR3 sequence (DNA): TGCGCCAGCAGCGAGGGACAGGGGGTTGGGCAGTTCTTC.

The V and J genes are TRBV7-9 and TRBJ2-5, with 11 positions matching TRBD2. The CDR3 has 14 residues. V was clipped by 10 bases and J by 5 bases; unmatched bases: 9. Germline lookup yields CDR1 SEHNR and CDR2 FQNEAQ (reference sequence). CDR3 sequence reads: CAIQTSGITETQYF. DNA of the CDR3: TGTGCCATACAGACTAGCGGGATCACGGAGACCCAGTACTTC.

This chain connects TRBV4-2 to TRBJ1-1; tentatively, D is TRBD1 (5 bases). The CDR3 sequence is 14 residues long. CDR1 LGHNA and CDR2 YNFKEQ come from the germline V gene. V lost 4 bases, J lost 5 bases, and 14 bases lay in between. The CDR3 DNA reads as TGTGCCAGCAGCCTATGCAGGGAGAGGACTGAAGCTTTCTTT. Encoded protein: CASSLCRERTEAFF.

This clonotype was seen a handful of times. The genes are TRBV6-2 or TRBV6-3 and TRBJ1-4; D is unclear. The V end was cut by 2 bases, the J end by 6 bases, with 31 bases between. The V gene's germline CDR1 is MNHEY and CDR2 SVGEGT. This CDR3 has 21 amino acids. In DNA form, the CDR3 reads TGTGCCAGCAGTTACGATTCTCTCACCGCGGTTCTGGTCGAGATACATGAAAAACTGTTTTTT. This codes for CASSYDSLTAVLVEIHEKLFF.

In its sample, this clonotype was seen a few times. The V gene is TRBV5-5, the J gene TRBJ1-3; D is uncertain. The V end was cut by 1 base, the J end by 0 bases, with 17 bases between. Germline values: CDR1 SGHKS, CDR2 YYEKEE (reference sequence). This CDR3 is 18 amino acids long. The CDR3 reads CASSLPEGIGVSGNTIYF. In DNA, the CDR3 is TGTGCCAGCAGCTTGCCGGAGGGTATAGGCGTCTCTGGAAACACCATATATTTT.